This T cell receptor beta chain emerged from a study of graft-versus-host responses after intestinal transplantation (dated by TCRdb to about 2021). Looking at the study overall: The transplants that recipients got were multivisceral, liver-intestinal, or isolated intestinal. Every recipient was given anti-thymocyte globulin induction, followed by approximately 3 years of maintenance tacrolimus and steroids. After intestinal transplantation, graft-versus-host and host-versus-graft alloreactive T cell clones were followed in the graft, circulation and bone marrow using bulk TCR-beta CDR3 sequencing. Alloreactive clones were identified by sequencing pre-transplant mixed lymphocyte reaction products and comparing them with unstimulated pre-transplant donor and recipient T cells. Of the 20 to 25 intestinal transplant recipients enrolled in the cohort, one of whom was a retransplant, a few patients without pretransplant specimens were excluded. Donor T cell macrochimerism was defined as a peak of at least 4% donor T cells among recipient peripheral blood mononuclear cells. Instead of going to the commercial service, samples from a few later patients were sequenced in-house on an Illumina MiSeq and processed with MiXCR. Findings and caveats that apply to the study as a whole: Early after transplant, declines in HvG clones were associated with peak levels of circulating GvH clones. GvH clones were detected in recipient bone marrow, and some appeared earlier in ileal mucosa or blood, consistent with an intestinal mucosal origin. The relatively low number and heterogeneity of intestinal transplant patients limited the conclusions. High GvH to HvG T cell clonal ratios were observed in the allografts of patients with donor T cell macrochimerism.

The time point label, as the study defines it: cells obtained before transplantation from donor or recipient. CD3+CD4+ and CD3+CD8+ populations were FACS-sorted from unstimulated pre-transplant donor and recipient cells taken from spleen or lymph nodes. The CDR3, from cysteine to phenylalanine, totals 17 residues. The retained sequence is limited to the CDR3, 51 bases, with the frame set at the first base. The germline V gene encodes CDR1 KGHSY and CDR2 FQNENV. The V and J ends are trimmed by 4 bases and 8 bases, leaving 26 bases between them. Receptor amplification or capture employed the immunoSEQ multiplex PCR assay. For most patients, genomic DNA was isolated using the Qiagen DNeasy Blood and Tissue Kit and was shipped frozen to Adaptive Biotechnologies for TCR sequencing. For most patients, genomic DNA was subjected to high-throughput TCR-beta CDR3 sequencing by Adaptive Biotechnologies. The published analysis was carried out like this. Adaptive's ImmunoSEQ software supplied the TCR sequencing data for 18 patients, while MiXCR and VDJtools were used to process a few other patients. To correct CD4 versus CD8 sorting errors, sequences present in both subsets at a frequency ratio below 5:1 were removed. CDR3 nucleotide sequences shared by donor and recipient were removed because the origin of these sequences could not be assigned. At least 2-fold expansion over unstimulated cells and a minimum CFSE-low frequency of 0.002% (template counts) or 0.001% (read counts) were required for clones to be classified as alloreactive. Clones were considered mappable if detected in sequenced pre-transplant spleen, lymph node, or MLR CFSE-low populations of the donor or recipient. Cumulative frequency of alloreactive clones was calculated as a percentage of all sequences weighted by copy number. This immuneACCESS table, as held by TCRdb, lists in-frame sequences with V and J called but not all clones. Of the missing ones, under half trace to an unresolved V gene in checked studies; the others have no known cause. V, J and clone size are taken as reported in that table, and D and trimming were inferred from the DNA itself. The sample includes tens of thousands of clones, with 88% observed a single time. The top ten hold approximately 0.3% of the sample.

Remarks on this clone: Its antigen specificity is not known. Per-base quality was not reported, and no clone a single base away is much larger than it.

This specimen was unstimulated CD4+ T cells sorted from spleen or lymph node cells, taken before transplant. This clonotype was obtained from a human donor who was the organ donor for an intestinal transplant. The sequence joins TRBV16 to TRBJ1-2; the D gene is possibly TRBD1, with 5 bases matching. The CDR3 sequence is CASSRGAGGDLRGGYTF. The nucleotide sequence is TGTGCCAGCAGCCGAGGGGCAGGCGGGGACCTTCGAGGCGGCTACACCTTC.